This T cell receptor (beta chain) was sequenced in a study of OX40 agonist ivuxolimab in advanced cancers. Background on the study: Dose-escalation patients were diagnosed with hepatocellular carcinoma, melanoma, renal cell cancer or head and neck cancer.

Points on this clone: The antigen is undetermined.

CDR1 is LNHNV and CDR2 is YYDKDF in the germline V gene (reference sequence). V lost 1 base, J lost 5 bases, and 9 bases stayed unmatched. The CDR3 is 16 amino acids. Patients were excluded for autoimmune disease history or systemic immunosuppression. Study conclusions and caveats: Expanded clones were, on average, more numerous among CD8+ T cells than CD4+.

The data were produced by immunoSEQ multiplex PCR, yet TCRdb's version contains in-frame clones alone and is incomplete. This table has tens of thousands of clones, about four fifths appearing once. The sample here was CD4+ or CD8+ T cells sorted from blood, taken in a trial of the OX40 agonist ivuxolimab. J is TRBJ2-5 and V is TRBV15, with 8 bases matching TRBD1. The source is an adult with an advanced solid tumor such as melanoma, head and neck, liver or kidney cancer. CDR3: CATSRAQTDRGETQYF. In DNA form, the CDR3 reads TGTGCCACCAGCAGAGCCCAGACTGACAGGGGTGAGACCCAGTACTTC.